This T cell receptor beta chain was captured by sequencing in a study of cytomegalovirus exposure and HLA in healthy donors (dated 2017 in TCRdb). With respect to the entire study: An earlier analysis of more than 550 of the donors reported around 280 Gb of sequence data and 117 million unique TCR beta sequences obtained from about 179 million T cells. A later genetic analysis used genome-wide SNP genotypes for about 65% of the roughly 700 donors, treating that subset as a discovery cohort. In addition to the first cohort of approximately 670 subjects, a separate validation cohort of 120 different subjects was used. Typing coverage varied by locus: roughly 629-630 donors for A, B, C, DRB1 and DQB1; roughly 500 for DQA1; approximately 610 for DPA1; approximately 450 for DPB1. An early release covering some 640 HLA-typed donors comprised about 290 gigabases of sequencing data and 85 million to 100 million unique TCR sequences. In an earlier analysis of 500 to 650 of the donors, high-throughput TCR beta sequencing was used to judge whether each TCR beta V gene segment behaved as functional or pseudogenic. All discovery cohort repertoires had been generated on a single sequencing platform. To predict cytomegalovirus infection status, the study brought together high-throughput TCR immunosequencing, statistical association of individual TCRs with disease status, and machine learning. Of the 398 genotyped donors, 81% fell in the genetic ancestry cluster associated with self-reported Caucasian donors. The study profiled the T cell repertoires of 666 subjects by immunosequencing and related them to cytomegalovirus serostatus. Class I and class II HLA loci were covered by the typing at four-digit resolution. Donor age, sex, ethnicity and CMV serostatus were compiled alongside the repertoire data. Among 300 to 500 genotyped donors of the cohort, an average of approximately 240,000 unique TCR beta nucleotide sequences was sequenced per donor, of which roughly 17% were non-productive. Because of strong linkage in the cohort, roughly five DR-DQ haplotypes were treated as single units for association and clustering. Rather than drawing on any new phenotypic data, the later analysis identified candidate immune exposures from TCR beta sequences and the way those sequences occurred across donors. A later analysis re-analyzed previously published TCR beta repertoires from 600 to 850 donors and added high-resolution HLA genotyping to study TCR occurrence patterns. The study aimed to test whether cataloging public T cell receptors could reveal signatures of past pathogen exposure.

On this clone itself: The specificity of this receptor is unknown. Base qualities are missing; no much larger clone stands one base away.

Library construction relied on the immunoSEQ multiplex PCR assay. For the multiplex PCR, a mixture combining 60 forward primers for TCR Vbeta segments and 13 reverse primers for TCR Jbeta segments was used. The CDR3 region of rearranged TCR beta genes was amplified from genomic DNA by a multiplex PCR assay. Amplified TCR beta libraries were sequenced as 87-base-pair reads on the Illumina HiSeq System. The published analysis was carried out like this. In a later analysis, roughly 80 million unique TCR beta chains were counted across the approximately 620 repertoires, and roughly 11 million of these chains were shared by at least two donors. A nearest-neighbor algorithm error-corrected the raw reads and collapsed the reads into unique sequences, merging closely related sequences to remove PCR and sequencing errors. V, D and J gene segments were assigned by aligning CDR3 sequences to IMGT reference sequences. For a sequence to be retained, a match of at least six nucleotides was required to both a V gene segment and a J gene segment. Rearrangements were called productive when the CDR3 lacked stop codons and stayed in frame with V and J; all others were non-productive. CDR3 was defined by IMGT convention, running from the second conserved V-encoded cysteine to the conserved J-encoded phenylalanine. In an earlier analysis of around 540 of the donors, sequences lacking an unambiguous match to a single V gene segment were excluded. An earlier analysis of 450 to 650 of the donors called V segments functional above 56.7% productive rearrangements and segregating when the between-donor standard deviation exceeded 5%. A statistical classification framework was built for diagnosing cytomegalovirus status from the catalog of TCR beta chain sequences. In a later analysis, TCR nucleotide sequences were compared against IMGT/GENE-DB human TR gene sequences so that V and J genes could be assigned. A later analysis assigned CDR3 sequences and most-parsimonious VDJ recombination scenarios with the TCRdist pipeline. In a later analysis, every TCR beta chain was defined by the combination of its CDR3 amino acid sequence and its V-gene family, and reads without a unique V-gene family were dropped. In a later analysis, some 600 highly shared, low-generation-probability nucleotide sequences were removed to address suspected cross-contamination and a sequencing artifact. For each public chain, a later analysis derived a clonal expansion index from normalized ranks of inferred template counts within each repertoire. In a later analysis, generation probabilities were computed with a VDJ recombination model fitted to out-of-frame rearrangements, and the resulting probabilities were checked against IGoR. In a later analysis, TCR-TCR, TCR-HLA and TCR-CMV co-occurrence was scored with hypergeometric tests, and a repertoire-size bias correction was applied to TCR pairs. False discovery rates were estimated in a later analysis by permuting HLA or CMV assignments 20 times. In a later analysis, co-occurring TCRs were grouped using DBSCAN, with TCRdist sequence similarity added in when clustering inside HLA-allele-positive subsets. Repertoires with fewer than 30,000 or more than 120,000 public chains, plus five repertoires with anomalous nucleotide sharing, were excluded from co-occurrence clustering. TCRdb limited this immuneACCESS table to in-frame rearrangements with V and J called. A share of clones is missing; checked studies link under half to unresolved V genes, and the rest is unexplained. D and trimming were read from the DNA, whereas the V and J calls and clone size are those reported in that table. The sample table shows about 190,000 clones, and 65% to 90% are seen once. The leading ten clones occupy more than 6% of the sample.

What the work shows at the level of the full study, not this receptor alone: An earlier analysis of some 590 of the donors showed that most TCR beta V segments appeared in productive rearrangements either about 87% or about 30% of the time, which broadly matched IMGT annotations. The sequencing pipeline was judged likely to have produced a cluster of highly shared sequence variants as a technical artifact. Some IMGT-functional V segments, including TRBV6-2 and TRBV6-3, could not be told apart with the 87-base-pair reads, so those segments were excluded. According to a later genetic analysis, donors in an Asian-associated ancestry cluster had fewer N-insertions in productive TCRs than the approximately 710-donor mean. The classifier was reported to diagnose cytomegalovirus status with high specificity and sensitivity in both the original cohort and the validation cohort. Because some donors lacked HLA typing at each locus, the association tests relied only on the typed subset. Linkage disequilibrium might explain the correlated functional status among segregating V segments, but an unknown experimental factor could not be ruled out. The earlier analysis of 587 of the donors excluded 15 to 20 rarely observed V segments, including chromosome 9 orphons, because counts were too low. In a later analysis, HLA-associated TCR beta chains were found to be more clonally expanded and to have lower generation probabilities than equally common non-associated chains. Sequencing depth was assumed to be roughly uniform across donors in the presence/absence analyses, though that assumption may not hold. In a later analysis, some 17,000 TCR beta sequences were associated with specific HLA alleles at a false discovery rate of 0.05. A further reported finding was that TCR beta sequences accurately predicted the HLA-A and HLA-B alleles for most subjects in the first cohort. The study listed around 160 TCR beta chains as associated with cytomegalovirus. Three of the identified cytomegalovirus-associated TCR beta chains were confirmed in vitro to be specific for cytomegalovirus antigens. The authors suggested that the approach could potentially be extended to other disease states and immunological phenotypes. Strong co-occurrence of HLA alleles, especially DR and DQ, made assigning TCR associations to individual alleles difficult. The only immune exposure information available for the cohort was CMV serostatus. In a later analysis, the rate of TCR association differed among HLA loci, with DRB1 alleles having the most associated TCRs and HLA-C alleles having the fewest. Across donors, most TCR sequences were observed very rarely, whereas some public TCRs were present in many individuals. In this cohort, only TCR beta chains were sequenced, and detectable features were limited by the absence of alpha or paired-chain data. An association between a missense DCLRE1C variant and V-gene and J-gene trimming of TCR beta chains was found in a later genetic analysis and replicated in an independent cohort. A later analysis found that most CMV-associated TCR beta chains appeared HLA-restricted, with HLA associations seemingly driven largely by CMV exposure. In a later analysis, several top co-occurrence clusters were reported to appear linked to parvovirus B19, influenza, CMV and Epstein-Barr virus.

The cohort was made up of about 670 healthy bone marrow donors. At the time of sampling, all cohort members were nominally healthy, though unrecorded immune exposures were likely present. The donor tested CMV seropositive, placing the donor among the 290 or so seropositive members of the cohort. Every donor gave a peripheral blood sample, and the peripheral blood mononuclear cells from that sample were used for TCR beta sequencing. Genomic DNA extraction from the blood cell samples was performed with the Qiagen DNeasy Blood Extraction Kit. The CDR3 starts with the cysteine, ends with the phenylalanine, and has 20 residues. Of all the DNA, just the CDR3 is kept, 60 bases in frame from base 1. Trimming takes 0 bases off V and 2 bases off J; junction bases not matched to a gene: 14. Looking up the germline V gene yields CDR1 SGDLS and CDR2 YYNGEE.

This TCR derives from a man aged 35-49 years in good health and CMV-seropositive. The chain was built from TRBV9 and TRBJ1-3; TRBD1 aligns with 10 central bases. Sequenced: PBMCs. The sequenced DNA: TGTGCCAGCAGCGTAGGAAGCTGGGACAGGGGTATCGACGCTGGAAACACCATATATTTT. Its protein product is CASSVGSWDRGIDAGNTIYF.